The rows below give T cell receptor beta chains drawn from one sample of a study of blood T cell repertoires in COVID-19. Assay: immunoSEQ multiplex PCR; the TCRdb copy retains only in-frame clones and omits some. The sample carries under 250,000 clones, around four fifths recorded once. Sequenced sample: peripheral blood. The receptors derive from a man in his fifties with active or convalescent COVID-19. The CDR3 runs from the conserved cysteine through the conserved F or W. Fields, in order: J gene, V gene, CDR3 protein.

TRBJ2-5 | TRBV25-1 | CASKTSWIEETQYF
TRBJ1-4 | TRBV18 | CASSPLSGGTNEKLFF
TRBJ1-2 | TRBV3-1/TRBV3-2 | CASSQDWTAGSWGGYTF
TRBJ1-1 | TRBV7-2 | CASSFSRSTEAFF
TRBJ2-1 | TRBV2 | CASSDQGSNEQFF
TRBJ1-1 | TRBV4-3 | CASSRGTEAFF
TRBJ2-7 | TRBV4-1 | CASSQDTSGRARQSYEQYF
TRBJ1-5 | TRBV27 | CASSLWGQGVGSNQPQHF
TRBJ1-6 | TRBV7-9 | CASSLAREFSPLHF
TRBJ2-1 | TRBV11-2 | CASSSEQGGPYNEQFF
TRBJ2-2 | TRBV3-1/TRBV3-2 | CASSLGRGTGELFF
TRBJ1-2 | TRBV30 | CAWSTGDGYTF
TRBJ1-5 | TRBV7-2 | CASSWDSSQPQHF
TRBJ2-2 | TRBV2 | CASRDRSNTGELFF
TRBJ1-3 | TRBV19 | CASSGTENRSGNTIYF
TRBJ1-2 | TRBV15 | CATSRDSTGVGYTF
TRBJ1-6 | TRBV18 | CASSLLGQDRPNSPLHF
TRBJ2-1 | TRBV7-2 | CASSLNSGAGEQFF
TRBJ2-3 | TRBV2 | CASSEKMGGGRSPTDTQYF
TRBJ2-5 | TRBV6-1 | CASSARTSGQGQETQYF
TRBJ1-4 | TRBV6-5 | CASRPRNNEKLFF
TRBJ2-7 | TRBV30 | CAWRRSSGTSLDEQYF
TRBJ2-1 | TRBV5-1 | CASSPTSGSYNEQFF
TRBJ2-5 | TRBV29-1 | CSVQGGVGTQYF
TRBJ2-3 | TRBV28 | CAAADLGADTQYF
TRBJ1-2 | TRBV6-4 | CASRRGPSYGYTF
TRBJ2-1 | TRBV6-4 | CASSDGGLAHPGSNEQFF
TRBJ2-5 | TRBV9 | CASSVSGQRETQYF
TRBJ2-7 | TRBV15 | CATSRELAGYEQYF
TRBJ2-7 | TRBV11-2 | CASSLPRLGAHSYEQYF
TRBJ2-5 | TRBV5-4 | CASSRFATDGETQYF
TRBJ2-5 | TRBV2 | CASSETSGRVETQYF
TRBJ2-7 | TRBV12-3/TRBV12-4 | CASSLKEEQYF
TRBJ1-1 | TRBV18 | CASSPNADTEAFF
TRBJ2-7 | TRBV19 | CASSSLSSYEQYF
TRBJ2-5 | TRBV28 | CASREDRGVPTETQYF
TRBJ1-2 | TRBV6-5 | CASSSQGAGYTF
TRBJ2-7 | TRBV18 | CASSTSGVSYEQYF
TRBJ1-1 | TRBV28 | CASSFSGGMGTEAFF
TRBJ1-1 | TRBV4-1 | CASSQAEWAMGGLNTEAFF
TRBJ2-5 | TRBV3-1/TRBV3-2 | CASSHPRGTSGRALQETQYF